The rows below give T cell receptor beta chains drawn from one sample of a study of T cell responses to AZD1222 COVID-19 vaccine. The protocol was immunoSEQ multiplex PCR, while the TCRdb copy is restricted to in-frame clones and leaves out a portion. The data hold about 79,000 clones, with 80% observed a single time. The specimen comprised peripheral blood, sampled on day 0 of AZD1222 vaccination. The receptors derive from an adult in good health. CDR3s include the opening cysteine and the closing phenylalanine or tryptophan. Each record gives: CDR3 DNA, CDR3 protein, D gene, J gene, V gene, clone size. D genes are given only for firm matches. Part of the rows lack a size; the others show once, few, many or a class for expanded clones.

cdr3_nt: TGTGCCAGCAGCTTGGACCTCGGGAGTTGGGGCCACTTC
cdr3_aa: CASSLDLGSWGHF
d_call: .
j_call: TRBJ2-7
v_call: TRBV5-4
clone_size: few

cdr3_nt: TGCGCCAGCAGCATGGGCCCGGGGGGCTACACCTTC
cdr3_aa: CASSMGPGGYTF
d_call: .
j_call: TRBJ1-2
v_call: TRBV5-1
clone_size: .

cdr3_nt: TGTGCCATCAGTGAGTTCGGGAGTGACACCGGGGAGCTGTTTTTT
cdr3_aa: CAISEFGSDTGELFF
d_call: .
j_call: TRBJ2-2
v_call: TRBV10-3
clone_size: .

cdr3_nt: TGCGCCAGCAGTGAGCGGGTGGACACAGATACGCAGTATTTT
cdr3_aa: CASSERVDTDTQYF
d_call: .
j_call: TRBJ2-3
v_call: TRBV10-1
clone_size: .

cdr3_nt: TGCGCCAGCGGAGGACAGTTCTATGGCTACACCTTC
cdr3_aa: CASGGQFYGYTF
d_call: .
j_call: TRBJ1-2
v_call: TRBV10-2
clone_size: .

cdr3_nt: TGTGCCAGCAGACTCAGTCCCCCGGCCGGTGGGGAAGCTTTCTTT
cdr3_aa: CASRLSPPAGGEAFF
d_call: .
j_call: TRBJ1-1
v_call: TRBV3-1/TRBV3-2
clone_size: once

cdr3_nt: TGTGCCAGCAGCCAAGGATTCAGGATACAGGGGTATGCAGATACGCAGTATTTT
cdr3_aa: CASSQGFRIQGYADTQYF
d_call: TRBD1
j_call: TRBJ2-3
v_call: TRBV3-1/TRBV3-2
clone_size: .

cdr3_nt: TGTGCCAGCAGTGTTGGTAGCAGGGCAGATACGCAGTATTTT
cdr3_aa: CASSVGSRADTQYF
d_call: .
j_call: TRBJ2-3
v_call: TRBV2
clone_size: .

cdr3_nt: TGCGCCAGCAGCTTGGCCCCGGGAGACTATGGCTACACCTTC
cdr3_aa: CASSLAPGDYGYTF
d_call: .
j_call: TRBJ1-2
v_call: TRBV5-1
clone_size: .

cdr3_nt: TGTGCCAGTAGTACGATAGCGGGGGCGAGCTCCTACAATGAGCAGTTCTTC
cdr3_aa: CASSTIAGASSYNEQFF
d_call: TRBD2
j_call: TRBJ2-1
v_call: TRBV19
clone_size: .

cdr3_nt: TGTGCCAGCAGCTTGGGAGGCGGTGGTCGTTCCGGGGAGCTGTTTTTT
cdr3_aa: CASSLGGGGRSGELFF
d_call: .
j_call: TRBJ2-2
v_call: TRBV5-4
clone_size: .

cdr3_nt: TGCGCCAGCGGCCACACCGGGGAGCTGTTTTTT
cdr3_aa: CASGHTGELFF
d_call: .
j_call: TRBJ2-2
v_call: TRBV5-1
clone_size: .

cdr3_nt: TGTGCCAGCAGGTCCGGGACTAGCGTGTCCTACGAGCAGTACTTC
cdr3_aa: CASRSGTSVSYEQYF
d_call: TRBD2
j_call: TRBJ2-7
v_call: TRBV6-5
clone_size: .

cdr3_nt: TGTGCCACCAGCCCCCTCATCCACTCTGGGGCCAACGTCCTGACTTTC
cdr3_aa: CATSPLIHSGANVLTF
d_call: .
j_call: TRBJ2-6
v_call: TRBV15
clone_size: .

cdr3_nt: TGCGCCAGCAGCTGGACTAGCTCTCCCGGGGAGCTGTTTTTT
cdr3_aa: CASSWTSSPGELFF
d_call: TRBD2
j_call: TRBJ2-2
v_call: TRBV5-1
clone_size: .

cdr3_nt: TGTGCCAGCAGCCCCGCTTCTGGGCGGGAGGGGGATGAGCAGTTCTTC
cdr3_aa: CASSPASGREGDEQFF
d_call: TRBD2
j_call: TRBJ2-1
v_call: TRBV3-1/TRBV3-2
clone_size: .

cdr3_nt: TGTGCCAGCAGTTACTACGAAGGGGAGACTGAAGCTTTCTTT
cdr3_aa: CASSYYEGETEAFF
d_call: .
j_call: TRBJ1-1
v_call: TRBV6-5
clone_size: .

cdr3_nt: TGCGCCAGCAGCTTGGTTCGTGGGGATGGCTACACCTTC
cdr3_aa: CASSLVRGDGYTF
d_call: .
j_call: TRBJ1-2
v_call: TRBV5-1
clone_size: .

cdr3_nt: TGTGCCAGCCCACAGGGAAGAAATGAAAAACTGTTTTTT
cdr3_aa: CASPQGRNEKLFF
d_call: .
j_call: TRBJ1-4
v_call: TRBV18
clone_size: .

cdr3_nt: TGTGCCTGGAGCCAAGGGACAGGGGGGCGCAATCAGCCCCAGCATTTT
cdr3_aa: CAWSQGTGGRNQPQHF
d_call: TRBD1
j_call: TRBJ1-5
v_call: TRBV30
clone_size: .

cdr3_nt: TGTGCCAGCAGCTTGAACAGGGGGATTTCACCCCTCCACTTT
cdr3_aa: CASSLNRGISPLHF
d_call: TRBD1
j_call: TRBJ1-6
v_call: TRBV5-6
clone_size: .

cdr3_nt: TGCGCCAGCAGCTTTACTAGCGGGGGGCTGTACAATGAGCAGTTCTTC
cdr3_aa: CASSFTSGGLYNEQFF
d_call: TRBD2
j_call: TRBJ2-1
v_call: TRBV5-1
clone_size: .

cdr3_nt: TGTGCCAGCAGCCAAGTAAGCGGAAGCTCCTACGAGCAGTACTTC
cdr3_aa: CASSQVSGSSYEQYF
d_call: .
j_call: TRBJ2-7
v_call: TRBV3-1/TRBV3-2
clone_size: .

cdr3_nt: TGTGCCAGCAGCCAAGTCCTAGCGGGAGCCTACGAGCAGTACTTC
cdr3_aa: CASSQVLAGAYEQYF
d_call: TRBD2
j_call: TRBJ2-7
v_call: TRBV3-1/TRBV3-2
clone_size: .

cdr3_nt: TGTGCCAGCAGTTACCCAAGTGAGGGGTTAATTCGTGGGGCCAACGTCCTGACTTTC
cdr3_aa: CASSYPSEGLIRGANVLTF
d_call: .
j_call: TRBJ2-6
v_call: TRBV6-2/TRBV6-3
clone_size: .

cdr3_nt: TGTGCCAGCAGCCCCCTCGGGGGTAAAGCTTTCTTT
cdr3_aa: CASSPLGGKAFF
d_call: .
j_call: TRBJ1-1
v_call: TRBV14
clone_size: .

cdr3_nt: TGCGCCAGCAGTACAGGGGGCGTGAACACTGAAGCTTTCTTT
cdr3_aa: CASSTGGVNTEAFF
d_call: TRBD1
j_call: TRBJ1-1
v_call: TRBV10-2
clone_size: once

cdr3_nt: TGTGCCTGGAGTGTACGTAGCAATCAGCCCCAGCATTTT
cdr3_aa: CAWSVRSNQPQHF
d_call: .
j_call: TRBJ1-5
v_call: TRBV30
clone_size: .

cdr3_nt: TGCAGCGTTGATATGCGGGTAGCTAGGGAGACCCAGTACTTC
cdr3_aa: CSVDMRVARETQYF
d_call: .
j_call: TRBJ2-5
v_call: TRBV29-1
clone_size: .

cdr3_nt: TGTGCCTGGGGGGAAGGCAGCTCCTACAATGAGCAGTTCTTC
cdr3_aa: CAWGEGSSYNEQFF
d_call: .
j_call: TRBJ2-1
v_call: TRBV30
clone_size: .

cdr3_nt: TGTGCCAGCAGCCAGAAAGGAGGGGCCAACGTCCTGACTTTC
cdr3_aa: CASSQKGGANVLTF
d_call: .
j_call: TRBJ2-6
v_call: TRBV3-1/TRBV3-2
clone_size: .

cdr3_nt: TGTGCCAGCAGCGTAGACAGTGGGCCACCAAGAACCCAGTACTTC
cdr3_aa: CASSVDSGPPRTQYF
d_call: .
j_call: TRBJ2-5
v_call: TRBV9
clone_size: .

cdr3_nt: TGTGCCAGCAGTCCACCCGGCGGAGGGGTTATCAACGAGCAGTACTTC
cdr3_aa: CASSPPGGGVINEQYF
d_call: .
j_call: TRBJ2-7
v_call: TRBV25-1
clone_size: .

cdr3_nt: TGTGCCAGCAGTTTATCGTCTAGCGGGGGGGCCTACAATGAGCAGTTCTTC
cdr3_aa: CASSLSSSGGAYNEQFF
d_call: TRBD2
j_call: TRBJ2-1
v_call: TRBV27
clone_size: .

cdr3_nt: TGTGCCAGCAGTCCGACCCATAGCACAGATACGCAGTATTTT
cdr3_aa: CASSPTHSTDTQYF
d_call: .
j_call: TRBJ2-3
v_call: TRBV9
clone_size: .

cdr3_nt: TGTGCCAGCGGAACAGGGACAGGAAACACCATATATTTT
cdr3_aa: CASGTGTGNTIYF
d_call: .
j_call: TRBJ1-3
v_call: TRBV19
clone_size: many

cdr3_nt: TGTGCCAGCAGTTTATTGGGGGGGGGAGGCTACACCTTC
cdr3_aa: CASSLLGGGGYTF
d_call: .
j_call: TRBJ1-2
v_call: TRBV27
clone_size: .

cdr3_nt: TGTGCCAGCATCCAGGGGATGAACACTGAAGCTTTCTTT
cdr3_aa: CASIQGMNTEAFF
d_call: .
j_call: TRBJ1-1
v_call: TRBV2
clone_size: .

cdr3_nt: TGCAGCGTTGAAGATGGAACCTTGGACACTTCTAACTATGGCTACACCTTC
cdr3_aa: CSVEDGTLDTSNYGYTF
d_call: .
j_call: TRBJ1-2
v_call: TRBV29-1
clone_size: .

cdr3_nt: TGCGCCAGCAGGGTAGGCAGGGGGTACACTGAAGCTTTCTTT
cdr3_aa: CASRVGRGYTEAFF
d_call: TRBD1
j_call: TRBJ1-1
v_call: TRBV5-1
clone_size: few

cdr3_nt: TGTGCCAGCGCTGGGACAGGAATTGAAAAACTGTTTTTT
cdr3_aa: CASAGTGIEKLFF
d_call: TRBD1
j_call: TRBJ1-4
v_call: TRBV2
clone_size: .

cdr3_nt: TGTGCCAGCAGCCAAGGGGCCGGTGTCACAAACTATGGCTACACCTTC
cdr3_aa: CASSQGAGVTNYGYTF
d_call: .
j_call: TRBJ1-2
v_call: TRBV3-1/TRBV3-2
clone_size: .

cdr3_nt: TGTGCCAGCTCACCCGGGACAGCTGGAAACACCATATATTTT
cdr3_aa: CASSPGTAGNTIYF
d_call: TRBD1
j_call: TRBJ1-3
v_call: TRBV18
clone_size: .

cdr3_nt: TGTGCCAGCAGCTTACTTTCCGGGGAGCTGTTTTTT
cdr3_aa: CASSLLSGELFF
d_call: .
j_call: TRBJ2-2
v_call: TRBV5-6
clone_size: .

cdr3_nt: TGTGCCAGCAGCTTATTTGGGGGATCTAGCACAGATACGCAGTATTTT
cdr3_aa: CASSLFGGSSTDTQYF
d_call: .
j_call: TRBJ2-3
v_call: TRBV7-6
clone_size: .

cdr3_nt: TGTGCCAGCAGCTTTGGACAGGGAGATGGCTACACCTTC
cdr3_aa: CASSFGQGDGYTF
d_call: TRBD1
j_call: TRBJ1-2
v_call: TRBV7-2
clone_size: .

cdr3_nt: TGCGCCAGCAGCCCGACAGGAAACTACGAGCAGTACTTC
cdr3_aa: CASSPTGNYEQYF
d_call: .
j_call: TRBJ2-7
v_call: TRBV5-1
clone_size: once

cdr3_nt: TGCGCCAGCAGCCCGCATCCAGGGGGCGAGGGCAATCAGCCCCAGCATTTT
cdr3_aa: CASSPHPGGEGNQPQHF
d_call: TRBD1
j_call: TRBJ1-5
v_call: TRBV4-1
clone_size: .

cdr3_nt: TGTGCCAGCAGTTTCACAACTAACTATGGCTACACCTTC
cdr3_aa: CASSFTTNYGYTF
d_call: .
j_call: TRBJ1-2
v_call: TRBV6-5
clone_size: .

cdr3_nt: TGTGCCAGCAGTGTCATGAAGGGAGGACAAGAGACCCAGTACTTC
cdr3_aa: CASSVMKGGQETQYF
d_call: .
j_call: TRBJ2-5
v_call: TRBV2
clone_size: .

cdr3_nt: TGTGCCAGCAGCCACGGGACGTCAAGCTCCTACGAGCAGTACTTC
cdr3_aa: CASSHGTSSSYEQYF
d_call: .
j_call: TRBJ2-7
v_call: TRBV11-3
clone_size: .

cdr3_nt: TGTGCCAGTAGTATAGACTCGGGCCCTGGGGTGGAGACCCAGTACTTC
cdr3_aa: CASSIDSGPGVETQYF
d_call: .
j_call: TRBJ2-5
v_call: TRBV19
clone_size: .

cdr3_nt: TGTGCCAGCAGTTTTAATCCGATTAAAGAAGCTTTCTTT
cdr3_aa: CASSFNPIKEAFF
d_call: .
j_call: TRBJ1-1
v_call: TRBV27
clone_size: few

cdr3_nt: TGTGCCAGCAGTCTCGAGTTGGGAGGCACTGAAGCTTTCTTT
cdr3_aa: CASSLELGGTEAFF
d_call: .
j_call: TRBJ1-1
v_call: TRBV6-4
clone_size: .

cdr3_nt: TGTGCCAGCAGTTCGGATGGTTTCGGGAACACTGAAGCTTTCTTT
cdr3_aa: CASSSDGFGNTEAFF
d_call: .
j_call: TRBJ1-1
v_call: TRBV6-5
clone_size: .

cdr3_nt: TGTGCCAGTAGTATTCTTGGTAGGGGAAACATTCAGTACTTC
cdr3_aa: CASSILGRGNIQYF
d_call: .
j_call: TRBJ2-4
v_call: TRBV19
clone_size: .

cdr3_nt: TGCGCCAGCAGCTTAGGACCGGAGCGGAATCAGCCCCAGCATTTT
cdr3_aa: CASSLGPERNQPQHF
d_call: .
j_call: TRBJ1-5
v_call: TRBV5-1
clone_size: .